The TCR beta chain under discussion was sequenced for a study of OX40 agonist ivuxolimab in advanced cancers. Sequencing was performed with immunoSEQ multiplex PCR; in TCRdb, only in-frame clones are kept and a portion is missing. The table has under 95,000 clones, about 83% seen once. This CDR3 comprises 12 residues. The germline V gene has CDR1 ENHRY and CDR2 SYGVKD. Trimming shortened V by 4 bases and J by 3 bases, and 7 bases separated the two germline ends. This chain connects TRBV10-3 to TRBJ2-7; D perhaps matches TRBD2 (5 bases). This TCR derives from an adult with an advanced solid tumor such as melanoma, head and neck, liver or kidney cancer. Sequenced here: CD4+ or CD8+ T cells sorted from blood, sampled in a trial of the OX40 agonist ivuxolimab. CDR3 loop: CAISGGIYEQYF. CDR3 nucleotides: TGTGCCATCAGTGGAGGGATCTACGAGCAGTACTTC.